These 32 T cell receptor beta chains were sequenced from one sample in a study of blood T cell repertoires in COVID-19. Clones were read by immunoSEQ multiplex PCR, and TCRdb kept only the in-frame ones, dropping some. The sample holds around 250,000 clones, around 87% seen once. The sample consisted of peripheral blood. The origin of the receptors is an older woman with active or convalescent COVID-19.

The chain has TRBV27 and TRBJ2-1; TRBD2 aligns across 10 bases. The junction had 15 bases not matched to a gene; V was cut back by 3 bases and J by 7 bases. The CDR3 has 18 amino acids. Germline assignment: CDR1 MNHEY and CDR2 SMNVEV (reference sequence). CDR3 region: CASSFSGLAGALRNEQFF. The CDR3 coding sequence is TGTGCCAGCAGTTTTTCGGGGCTAGCGGGGGCCCTGAGGAATGAGCAGTTCTTC.

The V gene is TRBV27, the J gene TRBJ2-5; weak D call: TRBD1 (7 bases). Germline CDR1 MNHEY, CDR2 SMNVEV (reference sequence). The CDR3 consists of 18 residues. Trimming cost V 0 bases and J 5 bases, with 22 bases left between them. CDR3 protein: CASSLSGRKGAGSETQYF. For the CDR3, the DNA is TGTGCCAGCAGTTTATCGGGGCGCAAGGGGGCGGGATCGGAGACCCAGTACTTC.

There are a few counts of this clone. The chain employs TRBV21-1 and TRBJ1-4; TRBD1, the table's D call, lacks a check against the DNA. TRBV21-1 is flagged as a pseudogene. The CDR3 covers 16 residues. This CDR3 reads CASSKGDRGTNEKLFF. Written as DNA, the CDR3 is TGTGCCAGCAGCAAAGGGGACAGGGGAACTAATGAAAAACTGTTTTTT.

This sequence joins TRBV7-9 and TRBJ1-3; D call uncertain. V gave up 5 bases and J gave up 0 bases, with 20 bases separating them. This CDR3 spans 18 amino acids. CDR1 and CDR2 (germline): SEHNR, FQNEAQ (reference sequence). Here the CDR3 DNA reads TGTGCCAGCAGCCCCGTCCTATCCGGGAGTTTCTCTGGAAACACCATATATTTT. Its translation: CASSPVLSGSFSGNTIYF.

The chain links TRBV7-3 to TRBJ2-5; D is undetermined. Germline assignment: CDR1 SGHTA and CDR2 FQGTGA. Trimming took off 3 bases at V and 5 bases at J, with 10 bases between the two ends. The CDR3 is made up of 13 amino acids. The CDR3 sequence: CASSLRARETQYF. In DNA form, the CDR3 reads TGTGCCAGCAGCTTGCGTGCCCGGGAGACCCAGTACTTC.

The DNA for the CDR3 is TGTGCCAGCAGCCAAATGGGGGCAAGAAGGGATGAGCAGTTCTTC. Protein sequence: CASSQMGARRDEQFF. The chain joins TRBV3-1 (or the pseudogene TRBV3-2) to TRBJ2-1; maybe TRBD1 (6 bases). CDR3 length: 15 residues. Germline V gene data show CDR1 as LGHDT and CDR2 as YNNKEL (reference sequence). The V end lost 2 bases, the J end lost 8 bases, and 16 bases lay between the germline ends.

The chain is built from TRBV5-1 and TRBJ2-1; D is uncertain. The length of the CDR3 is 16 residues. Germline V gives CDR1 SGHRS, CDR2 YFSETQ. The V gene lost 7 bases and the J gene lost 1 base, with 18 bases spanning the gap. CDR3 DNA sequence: TGCGCCAGCCGCCACGGTTTAAATGAGTCCTACAATGAGCAGTTCTTC. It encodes CASRHGLNESYNEQFF.

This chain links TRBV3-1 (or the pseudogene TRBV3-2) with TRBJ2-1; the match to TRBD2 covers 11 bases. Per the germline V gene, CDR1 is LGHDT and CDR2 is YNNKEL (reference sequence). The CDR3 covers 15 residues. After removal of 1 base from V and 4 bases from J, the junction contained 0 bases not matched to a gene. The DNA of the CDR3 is TGTGCCAGCAGCCAAGCTAGCGGGGGGTACAATGAGCAGTTCTTC. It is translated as CASSQASGGYNEQFF.

This chain's CDR3 is CASSLSGGSYGYTF. The CDR3 DNA sequence: TGCGCCAGCAGCTTATCGGGGGGATCCTATGGCTACACCTTC. This rearrangement joins TRBV5-1 to TRBJ1-2; D is possibly TRBD1 (5 bases). The CDR3 consists of 14 residues. V lost 2 bases and J lost 4, with 12 bases in between. Germline V gives CDR1 SGHRS, CDR2 YFSETQ.

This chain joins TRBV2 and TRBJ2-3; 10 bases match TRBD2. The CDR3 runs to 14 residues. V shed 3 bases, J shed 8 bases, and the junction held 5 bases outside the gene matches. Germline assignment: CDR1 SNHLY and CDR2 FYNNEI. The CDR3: CASSDQRGGVTQYF. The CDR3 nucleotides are TGTGCCAGCAGTGATCAGCGGGGGGGCGTTACGCAGTATTTT.

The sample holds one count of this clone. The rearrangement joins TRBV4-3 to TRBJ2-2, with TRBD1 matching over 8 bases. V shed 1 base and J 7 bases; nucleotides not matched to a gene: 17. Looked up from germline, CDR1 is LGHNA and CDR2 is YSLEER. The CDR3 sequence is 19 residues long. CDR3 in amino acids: CASSQVVQGAIVGGGELFF. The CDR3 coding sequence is TGCGCCAGCAGCCAAGTAGTGCAGGGGGCGATCGTGGGGGGCGGGGAGCTGTTTTTT.

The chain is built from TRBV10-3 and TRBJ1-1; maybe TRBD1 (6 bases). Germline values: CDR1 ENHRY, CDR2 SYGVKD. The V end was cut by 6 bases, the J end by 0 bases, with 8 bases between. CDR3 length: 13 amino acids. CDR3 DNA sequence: TGTGCCATCAGGGACAGCATGAACACTGAAGCTTTCTTT. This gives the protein CAIRDSMNTEAFF.

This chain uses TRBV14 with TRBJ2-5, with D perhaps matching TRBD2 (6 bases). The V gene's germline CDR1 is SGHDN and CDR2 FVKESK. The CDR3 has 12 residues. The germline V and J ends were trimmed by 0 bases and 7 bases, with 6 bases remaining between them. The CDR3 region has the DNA TGTGCCAGCAGCCAAGAGGGGGGGACCCAGTACTTC. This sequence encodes CASSQEGGTQYF. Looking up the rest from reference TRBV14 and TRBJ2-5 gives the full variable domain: EAGVTQFPSHSVIEKGQTVTLRCDPISGHDNLYWYRRVMGKEIKFLLHFVKESKQDESGMPNNRFLAERTGGTYSTLKVQPAELEDSGVYFCASSQEGGTQYFGPGTRLLVL.

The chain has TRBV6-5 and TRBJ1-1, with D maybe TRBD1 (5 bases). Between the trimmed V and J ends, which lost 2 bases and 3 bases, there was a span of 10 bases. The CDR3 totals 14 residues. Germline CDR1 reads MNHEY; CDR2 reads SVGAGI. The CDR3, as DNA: TGTGCCAGCAGTTACGTTGGGGGGGACACTGAAGCTTTCTTT. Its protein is CASSYVGGDTEAFF.

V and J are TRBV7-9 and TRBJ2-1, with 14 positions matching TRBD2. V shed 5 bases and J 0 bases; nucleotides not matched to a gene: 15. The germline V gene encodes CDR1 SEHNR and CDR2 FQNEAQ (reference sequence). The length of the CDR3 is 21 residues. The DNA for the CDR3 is TGTGCCAGCAGCCGGGAACTAGGGACTAGCGGGGGCCAGAGCTCCTACAATGAGCAGTTCTTC. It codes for CASSRELGTSGGQSSYNEQFF.

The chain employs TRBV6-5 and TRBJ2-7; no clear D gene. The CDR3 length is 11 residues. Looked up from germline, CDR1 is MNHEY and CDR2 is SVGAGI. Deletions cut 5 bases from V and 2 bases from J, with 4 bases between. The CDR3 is CASSRAYEQYF. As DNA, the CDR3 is TGTGCCAGCAGTCGAGCCTACGAGCAGTACTTC.

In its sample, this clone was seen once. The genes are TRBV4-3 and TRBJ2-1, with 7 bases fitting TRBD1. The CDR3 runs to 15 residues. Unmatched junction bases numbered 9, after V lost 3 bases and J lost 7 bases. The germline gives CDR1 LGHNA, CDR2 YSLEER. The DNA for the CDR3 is TGCGCCAGCAGCCAGATGGGACAGATATTAAATGAGCAGTTCTTC. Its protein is CASSQMGQILNEQFF.

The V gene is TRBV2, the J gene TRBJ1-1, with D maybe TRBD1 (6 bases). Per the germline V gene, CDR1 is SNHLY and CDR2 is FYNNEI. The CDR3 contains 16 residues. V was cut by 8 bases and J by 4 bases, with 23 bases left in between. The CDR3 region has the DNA TGTGCCAGCCGAGCAGGGGCGGGGGCAGGAGGCACTGAAGCTTTCTTT. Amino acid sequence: CASRAGAGAGGTEAFF.

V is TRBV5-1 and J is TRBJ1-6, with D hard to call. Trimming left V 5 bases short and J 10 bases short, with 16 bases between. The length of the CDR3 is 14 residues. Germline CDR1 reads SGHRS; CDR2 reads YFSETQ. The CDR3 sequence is CASRGDGIGSPLHF. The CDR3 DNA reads TGCGCCAGCAGGGGCGACGGGATAGGCTCACCCCTCCACTTT.

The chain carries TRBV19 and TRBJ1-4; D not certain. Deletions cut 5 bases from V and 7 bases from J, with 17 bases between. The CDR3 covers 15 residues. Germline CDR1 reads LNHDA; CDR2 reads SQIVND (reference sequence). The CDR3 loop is CASSEYWAGFEKLFF. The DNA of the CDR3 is TGTGCCAGTAGTGAATATTGGGCAGGATTTGAAAAACTGTTTTTT.

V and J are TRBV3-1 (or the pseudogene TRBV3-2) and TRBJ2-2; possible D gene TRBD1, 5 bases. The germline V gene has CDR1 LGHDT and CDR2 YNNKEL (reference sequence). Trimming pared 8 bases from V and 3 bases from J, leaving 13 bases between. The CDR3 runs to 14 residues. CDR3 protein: CASCDTGDTGELFF. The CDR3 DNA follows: TGTGCCAGCTGCGATACAGGAGACACCGGGGAGCTGTTTTTT.

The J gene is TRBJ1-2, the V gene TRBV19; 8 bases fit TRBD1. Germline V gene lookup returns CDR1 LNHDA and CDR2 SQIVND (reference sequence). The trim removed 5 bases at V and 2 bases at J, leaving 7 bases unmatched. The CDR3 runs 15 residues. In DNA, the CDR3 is TGTGCCAGTAGTCCCCGGACAGGGCTGAACTATGGCTACACCTTC. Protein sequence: CASSPRTGLNYGYTF.

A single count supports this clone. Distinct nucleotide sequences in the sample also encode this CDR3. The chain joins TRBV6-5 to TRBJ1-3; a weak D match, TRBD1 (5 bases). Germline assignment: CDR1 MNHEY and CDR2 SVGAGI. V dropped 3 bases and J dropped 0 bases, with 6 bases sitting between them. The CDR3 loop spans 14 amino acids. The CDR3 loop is CASSYRGSGNTIYF. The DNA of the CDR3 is TGTGCCAGCAGTTATAGGGGCTCTGGAAACACCATATATTTT.

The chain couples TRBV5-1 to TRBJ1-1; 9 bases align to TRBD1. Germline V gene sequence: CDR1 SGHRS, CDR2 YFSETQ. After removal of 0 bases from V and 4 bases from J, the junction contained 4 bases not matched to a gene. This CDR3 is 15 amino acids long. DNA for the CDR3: TGCGCCAGCAGCTTGGAGGGACAGGGTTTCACTGAAGCTTTCTTT. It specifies CASSLEGQGFTEAFF.

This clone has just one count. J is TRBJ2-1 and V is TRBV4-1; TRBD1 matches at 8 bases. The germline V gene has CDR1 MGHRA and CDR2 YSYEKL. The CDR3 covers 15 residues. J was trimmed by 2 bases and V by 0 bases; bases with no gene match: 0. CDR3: CASSQEQGAYNEQFF. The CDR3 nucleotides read TGCGCCAGCAGCCAAGAACAGGGGGCCTACAATGAGCAGTTCTTC.

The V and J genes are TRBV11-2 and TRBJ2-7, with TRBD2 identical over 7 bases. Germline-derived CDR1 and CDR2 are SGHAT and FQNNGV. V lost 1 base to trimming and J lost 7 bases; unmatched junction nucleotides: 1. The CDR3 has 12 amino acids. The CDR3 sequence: CASSLAGGEQYF. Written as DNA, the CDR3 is TGTGCCAGCAGCTTAGCGGGGGGAGAGCAGTACTTC.

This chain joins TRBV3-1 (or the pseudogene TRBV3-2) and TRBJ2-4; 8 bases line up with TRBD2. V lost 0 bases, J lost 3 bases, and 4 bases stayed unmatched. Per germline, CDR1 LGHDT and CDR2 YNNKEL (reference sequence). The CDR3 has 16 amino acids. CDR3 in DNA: TGTGCCAGCAGCCAAGAAGTTCTAGCGGGCAAAAACATTCAGTACTTC. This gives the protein CASSQEVLAGKNIQYF.

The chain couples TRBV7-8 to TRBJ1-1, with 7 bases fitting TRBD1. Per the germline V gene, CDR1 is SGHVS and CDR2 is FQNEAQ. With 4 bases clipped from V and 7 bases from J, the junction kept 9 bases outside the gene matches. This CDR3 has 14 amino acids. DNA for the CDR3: TGTGCCAGCAGCTACCCCAGGGGGTCGGGTGAAGCTTTCTTT. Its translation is CASSYPRGSGEAFF.

The CDR3 spells CASSYSSVGQETQYF. CDR3 coding DNA: TGTGCCAGCAGTTACTCCTCGGTCGGCCAAGAGACCCAGTACTTC. V gene TRBV6-5 combines with J gene TRBJ2-5; D gene ambiguous. The CDR3 consists of 15 residues. Germline CDR1 MNHEY, CDR2 SVGAGI. V dropped 0 bases and J dropped 1 base, with 9 bases sitting between them.

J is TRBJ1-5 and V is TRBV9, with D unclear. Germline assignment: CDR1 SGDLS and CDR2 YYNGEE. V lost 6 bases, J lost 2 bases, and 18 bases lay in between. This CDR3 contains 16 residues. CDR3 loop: CASIRPGRFRNQPQHF. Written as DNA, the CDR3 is TGTGCCAGCATCCGTCCGGGTAGGTTCCGCAATCAGCCCCAGCATTTT.

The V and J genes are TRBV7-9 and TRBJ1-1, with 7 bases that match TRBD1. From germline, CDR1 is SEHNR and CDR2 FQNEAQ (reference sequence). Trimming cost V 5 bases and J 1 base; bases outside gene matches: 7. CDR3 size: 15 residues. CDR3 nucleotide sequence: TGTGCCAGCAGCCGAGAAGGGACAGCGAACACTGAAGCTTTCTTT. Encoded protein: CASSREGTANTEAFF.

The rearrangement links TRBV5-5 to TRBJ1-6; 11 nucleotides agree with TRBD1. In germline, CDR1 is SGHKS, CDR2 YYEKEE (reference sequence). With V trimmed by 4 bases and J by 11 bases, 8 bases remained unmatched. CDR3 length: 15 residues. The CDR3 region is CASSVGQGVGAPLHF. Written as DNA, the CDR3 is TGTGCCAGCAGCGTGGGACAGGGGGTAGGTGCACCCCTCCACTTT.